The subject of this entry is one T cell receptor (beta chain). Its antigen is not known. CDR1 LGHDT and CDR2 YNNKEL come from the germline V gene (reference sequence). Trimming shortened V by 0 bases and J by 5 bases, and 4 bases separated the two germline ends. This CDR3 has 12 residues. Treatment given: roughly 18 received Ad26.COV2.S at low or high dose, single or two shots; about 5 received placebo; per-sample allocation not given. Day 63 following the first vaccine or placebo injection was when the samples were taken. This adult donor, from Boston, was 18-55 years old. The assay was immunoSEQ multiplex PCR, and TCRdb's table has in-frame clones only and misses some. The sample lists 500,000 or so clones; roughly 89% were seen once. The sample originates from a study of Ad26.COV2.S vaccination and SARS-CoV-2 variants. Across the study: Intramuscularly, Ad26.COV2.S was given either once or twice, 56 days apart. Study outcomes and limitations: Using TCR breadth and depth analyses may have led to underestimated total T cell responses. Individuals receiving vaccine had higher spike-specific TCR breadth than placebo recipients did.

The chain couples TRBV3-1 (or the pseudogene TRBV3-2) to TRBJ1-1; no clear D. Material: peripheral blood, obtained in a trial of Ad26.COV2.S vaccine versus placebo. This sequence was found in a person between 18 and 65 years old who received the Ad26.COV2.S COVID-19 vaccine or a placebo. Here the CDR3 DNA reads TGTGCCAGCAGCCAAGACAGGACTGAAGCTTTCTTT. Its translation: CASSQDRTEAFF.